The 4 T cell receptor beta chains presented below share a single source sample, sequenced in a study of blood T cell repertoires in COVID-19. The table came from immunoSEQ multiplex PCR; TCRdb's copy has only in-frame clones and leaves some out. The sample shows about 180,000 clones, roughly 85% of them seen only once. Specimen: peripheral blood. The receptors come from a man aged 60 to 69 with acute or convalescent COVID-19.

The chain recombines TRBV4-3 with TRBJ1-4, with 9 bases aligning to TRBD1. The germline V gene has CDR1 LGHNA and CDR2 YSLEER. CDR3 size: 17 residues. Trimming cost V 0 bases and J 8 bases; bases outside gene matches: 10. CDR3 DNA: TGCGCCAGCAGCCAAGAGTGGACCGGGACAGGGTGGGAAAAACTGTTTTTT. Encoded protein: CASSQEWTGTGWEKLFF.

The chain recombines TRBV3-1 (or the pseudogene TRBV3-2) with TRBJ2-1, with 7 bases matching TRBD1. The junction had 5 bases not matched to a gene; V was cut back by 1 base and J by 8 bases. The CDR3 runs 14 residues. The germline V gene encodes CDR1 LGHDT and CDR2 YNNKEL (reference sequence). CDR3 nucleotide sequence: TGTGCCAGCAGCCAAGTTCAGGGGGTCCATGAGCAGTTCTTC. Its translation: CASSQVQGVHEQFF.

The sample holds a few counts of this clone. The V gene is TRBV12-3 or TRBV12-4, the J gene TRBJ1-1, with no clear D. The CDR3 has 13 residues. Trimming removed 3 bases from V and 9 bases from J, with 14 bases in between. The CDR3 loop is CASSFSSGTQAFF. Here the CDR3 DNA reads TGTGCCAGCAGTTTTTCTTCGGGAACCCAAGCTTTCTTT.

The chain links TRBV6-4 to TRBJ2-2, with 8 bases lining up with TRBD1. The CDR3 is made up of 14 amino acids. CDR1 is MRHNA and CDR2 is SNTAGT in the germline V gene. V shed 5 bases and J 7 bases; nucleotides not matched to a gene: 6. CDR3 loop: CASSRETGGGELFF. For the CDR3, the DNA is TGTGCCAGCAGTCGAGAAACAGGGGGCGGGGAGCTGTTTTTT.